The clone carrying this T cell receptor (beta chain) was detected only a few times. Antigen: not known. This record comes from a study of T cells in Graves' hyperthyroidism and ophthalmopathy. Study-level background: Peripheral blood was collected at initial diagnosis, before any treatment. Study-wide results and limits: The model's output predicted ophthalmopathy at a median of 6.5 months prior to onset.

In making diagnoses, clinical symptoms, serum thyroxine and TRAb, thyroid ultrasound and orbital computed tomography were all used. The authors obtained PBMCs from over 8 ml of fresh peripheral blood. RNA transcripts were the template for amplifying TCR beta CDR3 regions. A set of HTBI primers served as the primers for a first-round RT-PCR of the TCR CDR3. One entry per CDR3 protein results from TCRdb running MiXCR on the multiplex PCR reads. The sample contains about 320,000 distinct CDR3 sequences, around 16% of which appear only once. This CDR3 comprises 14 residues. Germline CDR1 and CDR2: MNHEY and SMNVEV (reference sequence). V was clipped by 5 bases and J by 3 bases, with 14 bases between them.

This sequence was found in a man under 40 with Graves' hyperthyroidism. Material for sequencing was blood. This rearrangement joins TRBV27 to TRBJ2-7; D is perhaps TRBD2 (6 bases). CDR3 in DNA: TGTGCCAGCAGTATTCGGGCGGACTACTACGAGCAGTACTTC. It codes for CASSIRADYYEQYF.